These 14 T cell receptor beta chains share one sample of origin, sequenced in a study of cytomegalovirus exposure and HLA in healthy donors (dated by TCRdb to about 2017). Library creation used the immunoSEQ multiplex PCR assay. For the multiplex PCR, a mixture combining 60 forward primers for TCR Vbeta segments and 13 reverse primers for TCR Jbeta segments was used. Here the immuneACCESS table is served through TCRdb, limited to in-frame sequences with V and J called. Missing clones are a known gap in these copies; in checked studies unresolved V genes cover under half, and the rest lacks a known reason. Present in this sample are about 98,000 clones, more than 70% of which were seen just once. The ten most abundant clones make up around 9.6% of the sample. The sequenced sample consisted of PBMCs. These receptors were taken from a male donor in good health and CMV-seropositive.

V and J are TRBV5-1 and TRBJ1-3, with TRBD1 matching over 7 bases. The length of the CDR3 is 19 residues. The germline V gene has CDR1 SGHRS and CDR2 YFSETQ. V shed 2 bases and J 0 bases; nucleotides not matched to a gene: 14. CDR3 DNA: TGCGCCAGCAGCTTCACCCCTGGAGGGGGCGGTTACTCTGGAAACACCATATATTTT. Residues: CASSFTPGGGGYSGNTIYF.

The chain recombines TRBV6-5 with TRBJ1-5; maybe TRBD1 (6 bases). This CDR3 is built from 15 residues. V shed 8 bases and J shed 3 bases, with 17 bases lying between them. Per the germline V gene, CDR1 is MNHEY and CDR2 is SVGAGI. The CDR3 region has the DNA TGTGCCAGCTCTACTCAACAGGGAAACAATCAGCCCCAGCATTTT. Translation gives CASSTQQGNNQPQHF.

This clone was counted a single time. The chain joins TRBV2 to TRBJ2-7; D ambiguous. Germline V gene sequence: CDR1 SNHLY, CDR2 FYNNEI. This CDR3 contains 14 residues. Between the trimmed V and J ends, which lost 6 bases and 2 bases, there was a span of 14 bases. In DNA form, the CDR3 reads TGTGCCAGCAGGCTCGAAGCTACCACCTACGAGCAGTACTTC. Protein sequence: CASRLEATTYEQYF.

The count of this clone is one. The rearrangement uses TRBV7-9 and TRBJ1-1; 7 nucleotides match TRBD1. Germline CDR1 and CDR2: SEHNR and FQNEAQ (reference sequence). V dropped 5 bases and J dropped 11; count of bases not matched to a gene: 14. This CDR3 has 14 residues. CDR3 in DNA: TGTGCCAGCAGCCCAGACCTATTACAGGGGTCGGCTTTCTTT. Amino acid sequence: CASSPDLLQGSAFF.

The chain couples TRBV9 to TRBJ2-7, with a possible D match to TRBD2 (6 bases). The V end lost 3 bases, the J end lost 0 bases, and 10 bases lay between the germline ends. The CDR3 runs 14 residues. CDR1 is SGDLS, CDR2 YYNGEE, per germline. In DNA, the CDR3 is TGTGCCAGCAGCGCACAGGACTACTCCTACGAGCAGTACTTC. As protein: CASSAQDYSYEQYF.

This clone was seen a single time. The rearrangement joins TRBV10-3 to TRBJ2-2; 12 bases align to TRBD2. Trimming at V came to 2 bases and at J to 1 base, leaving 2 bases not matched to a gene. Germline loops: CDR1 ENHRY, CDR2 SYGVKD. This CDR3 contains 17 residues. CDR3 coding DNA: TGTGCCATCAGTGAGGCTAGCGGGAGGGGGAACACCGGGGAGCTGTTTTTT. Protein sequence: CAISEASGRGNTGELFF.

The rearrangement uses TRBV4-3 and TRBJ2-7, with D maybe TRBD2 (6 bases). The CDR3 totals 15 residues. Germline loops: CDR1 LGHNA, CDR2 YSLEER. Trimming pared 0 bases from V and 2 bases from J, leaving 11 bases between. The CDR3 here is CASSQDRTGAYEQYF. In DNA, the CDR3 is TGCGCCAGCAGCCAAGATAGAACGGGGGCCTACGAGCAGTACTTC.

This chain links TRBV29-1 with TRBJ2-3; TRBD2 matches 9 bases. This CDR3 has 14 amino acids. Germline loops: CDR1 SQVTM, CDR2 ANQGSEA. V gave up 6 bases and J gave up 2 bases; unmatched junction bases: 6. The CDR3 loop is CSVRGGSFTDTQYF. CDR3 nucleotides: TGCAGCGTGCGGGGGGGAAGTTTCACAGATACGCAGTATTTT.

The chain carries TRBV28 and TRBJ1-2; D unclear. V was trimmed by 4 bases and J by 8 bases, leaving 14 bases between them. Germline assignment: CDR1 MDHEN and CDR2 SYDVKM. The CDR3 loop spans 13 amino acids. In DNA, the CDR3 is TGTGCCAGCAGTTATGGTGGAGGGTCAGGCTACACCTTC. Translation gives CASSYGGGSGYTF.

The rearrangement joins TRBV7-2 to TRBJ1-2, with 8 bases matching TRBD1. CDR3 size: 13 residues. Germline V CDR1 and CDR2: SGHTA, FQGNSA. The V and J ends lost 5 bases and 4 bases, in that order; junction bases with no gene match: 3. Here the CDR3 DNA reads TGTGCCAGCAGCCAGACAGGGGTCTATGGCTACACCTTC. Translation: CASSQTGVYGYTF.

This clone was picked up a small number of times. CDR3 sequence reads: CASSLRGGFRGETQYF. The CDR3 DNA follows: TGTGCCAGCAGTTTAAGGGGAGGGTTCCGGGGAGAGACCCAGTACTTC. This chain joins TRBV28 and TRBJ2-5, with 7 bases that match TRBD2. CDR1 and CDR2 from the germline V gene are MDHEN and SYDVKM. The CDR3 loop spans 16 amino acids. V lost 2 bases and J lost 4; bases outside the gene matches: 10.

This sequence joins TRBV7-9 and TRBJ2-1, with TRBD2 matching over 10 bases. The V segment lost 1 base and the J segment 8 bases; nucleotides outside the gene matches: 2. The CDR3 totals 14 residues. Germline CDR1 SEHNR, CDR2 FQNEAQ (reference sequence). The CDR3 protein is CASSLVTSGDEQFF. The CDR3 nucleotides are TGTGCCAGCAGCTTAGTTACTAGCGGGGATGAGCAGTTCTTC.

CDR3 DNA: TGTGCCAGCAGCTTAACGACTAAGGACGAGCAGTACTTC. Protein sequence: CASSLTTKDEQYF. This sequence joins TRBV7-3 and TRBJ2-7, with D possibly TRBD2 on 5 matching bases. The CDR3 has 13 residues. Germline V gene data show CDR1 as SGHTA and CDR2 as FQGTGA. The V end was cut by 0 bases, the J end by 5 bases, with 8 bases between.

This chain joins TRBV19 and TRBJ2-2; 13 bases fit TRBD2. This CDR3 is 17 amino acids long. CDR1 LNHDA and CDR2 SQIVND come from the germline V gene (reference sequence). The junction had 9 bases not matched to a gene; V was cut back by 10 bases and J by 1 base. Here the CDR3 reads CATSGTSGTVNTGELFF. The CDR3 DNA sequence: TGTGCCACCTCCGGGACTAGCGGGACGGTGAACACCGGGGAGCTGTTTTTT.